One and the same sample provided the 27 T cell receptor beta chains below, sequenced in a study of T cells after yellow fever vaccination. TCRdb re-called the 5' RACE reads with MiXCR, one entry per CDR3 protein. There are 500,000 to 650,000 distinct CDR3 sequences in the sample; roughly an eighth occur only once, and under 15% lies in the top ten. The sample in question was PBMCs, obtained on the day of the yellow fever booster vaccination. These receptor sequences come from a man aged 25 to 40 who received the YFV17D yellow fever vaccine.

This clonotype has more than one count but fewer than ten. The chain employs TRBV12-3 or TRBV12-4 and TRBJ2-1; D is undetermined. The ends were cut back, 4 bases at V and 6 bases at J, with 7 bases in the middle. The CDR3 length is 12 residues. CDR3 nucleotide sequence: TGTGCCAGCAGTTCCAGGCCCAATGAGCAGTTCTTC. This gives the protein CASSSRPNEQFF.

V and J are TRBV20-1 and TRBJ2-7; D is possibly TRBD1 or TRBD2 (5 bases each). Trimming took off 6 bases at V and 1 base at J, with 16 bases between the two ends. This CDR3 is built from 14 residues. CDR1 and CDR2 (germline): DFQATT, SNEGSKA (reference sequence). CDR3 loop: CSATPGTDSYEQYF. CDR3 bases: TGCAGTGCAACCCCCGGGACGGATTCCTACGAGCAGTACTTC.

Many counts were recorded for this clonotype. The chain joins TRBV29-1 to TRBJ2-1, with 14 bases identical to TRBD2. CDR3 length equals 17 residues. The V gene's germline CDR1 is SQVTM and CDR2 ANQGSEA. V was clipped by 7 bases and J by 0 bases; unmatched bases: 8. The CDR3 DNA reads TGCAGCGCCGCGGGACTAGCGGGAGCCTTCTCCTACAATGAGCAGTTCTTC. As protein: CSAAGLAGAFSYNEQFF.

This clonotype occurred a few times. The chain carries TRBV29-1 and TRBJ2-3; perhaps TRBD1 as D (5 bases). Germline V gene lookup returns CDR1 SQVTM and CDR2 ANQGSEA. V was clipped by 8 bases and J by 7 bases, with 22 bases between them. The CDR3 has 14 amino acids. The DNA for the CDR3 is TGCAGCTATAGAAGTGAACCAGGGATTAATACGCAGTATTTT. Translating it yields CSYRSEPGINTQYF.

This clonotype was seen many times. The chain links TRBV7-9 to TRBJ2-3; possibly TRBD2 for D (5 bases). The ends were cut back, 1 base at V and 6 bases at J, with 8 bases in the middle. The CDR3 runs to 13 residues. Germline V gene lookup returns CDR1 SEHNR and CDR2 FQNEAQ (reference sequence). The CDR3 DNA sequence: TGTGCCAGCAGCTTAGATGCGGGCGATACGCAGTATTTT. This gives the protein CASSLDAGDTQYF. Complete variable domain (other parts from reference TRBV7-9 and TRBJ2-3): DTGVSQNPRHKITKRGQNVTFRCDPISEHNRLYWYRQTLGQGPEFLTYFQNEAQLEKSRLLSDRFSAERPKGSFSTLEIQRTEQGDSAMYLCASSLDAGDTQYFGPGTRLTVL.

This clonotype appeared many times. The gene calls are TRBV28 and TRBJ2-7, with D hard to call. CDR1 MDHEN and CDR2 SYDVKM come from the germline V gene. The CDR3 extends over 14 amino acids. Trimming removed 7 bases at V and 0 bases at J, with 13 bases between. The CDR3 region is CASTIARSSYEQYF. The CDR3 nucleotides are TGTGCCAGCACAATTGCGAGGAGCTCCTACGAGCAGTACTTC.

This clonotype was recorded many times. The V and J genes are TRBV9 and TRBJ2-1; D possibly corresponds to TRBD2 (5 bases). Germline CDR1 and CDR2: SGDLS and YYNGEE. This CDR3 region has 13 residues. Trimming removed 7 bases from V and 7 bases from J, with 15 bases in between. This CDR3 is CASSSPSRNEQFF. The CDR3 DNA follows: TGTGCCAGCTCTAGCCCCTCGAGGAATGAGCAGTTCTTC.

The chain employs TRBV5-4 and TRBJ2-7; 10 nucleotides line up with TRBD2. Trimming at V came to 4 bases and at J to 4 bases, leaving 11 bases not matched to a gene. Per germline, CDR1 SGHNT and CDR2 YYREEE (reference sequence). The length of the CDR3 is 16 residues. CDR3 sequence reads: CASSLGGAGGFYEQYF. The DNA of the CDR3 is TGTGCCAGCAGCCTGGGCGGAGCGGGAGGGTTTTACGAGCAGTACTTC.

The chain employs TRBV9 and TRBJ2-1, with D possibly called TRBD1 or TRBD2 (5 bases each). The CDR3 has 15 residues. V lost 0 bases, J lost 5 bases, and 12 bases lay in between. CDR1 is SGDLS and CDR2 is YYNGEE in the germline V gene. The CDR3 reads CASSVGLGPNNEQFF. CDR3 in DNA: TGTGCCAGCAGCGTAGGCTTGGGACCAAACAATGAGCAGTTCTTC.

This chain's CDR3 is CASSLGGNNQPQHF. For the CDR3, the DNA is TGTGCCAGCAGCTTAGGGGGGAATAATCAGCCCCAGCATTTT. This sequence joins TRBV5-4 and TRBJ1-5; possible D gene TRBD1, 6 bases. Trimming took 2 bases from V and 4 from J, leaving 10 bases between them. This CDR3 is built from 14 residues. The germline V gene has CDR1 SGHNT and CDR2 YYREEE (reference sequence).

This clonotype showed up just a few times. The chain employs TRBV27 and TRBJ2-3, with TRBD2 matching 11 bases. Germline values: CDR1 MNHEY, CDR2 SMNVEV (reference sequence). There are 15 residues in the CDR3. V shed 6 bases and J 11 bases; nucleotides not matched to a gene: 13. The CDR3 loop is CASRGFASGRRKQYF. CDR3 DNA: TGTGCCAGCAGGGGGTTCGCTAGCGGGAGGCGTAAGCAGTATTTT.

The V call is TRBV5-1, the J call TRBJ2-7; D possibly corresponds to TRBD1 (6 bases). The CDR3 is made up of 14 amino acids. Trimming removed 4 bases at V and 3 bases at J, with 14 bases between. Germline V CDR1 and CDR2: SGHRS, YFSETQ. The chain's CDR3 is CASSRGPGVYEQYF. DNA for the CDR3: TGCGCCAGCAGCCGAGGGCCAGGGGTCTACGAGCAGTACTTC.

The gene calls are TRBV10-2 and TRBJ2-1, with D perhaps matching TRBD2 (5 bases). V lost 1 base and J 2 bases, leaving 21 bases between the germline ends. Germline CDR1 is WSHSY and CDR2 is SAAADI. The CDR3 has 19 amino acids. DNA of the CDR3: TGCGCCAGCAGTGAGTTTCCGAAGGCCCGCGGCGGGCCCTACAATGAGCAGTTCTTC. It translates to CASSEFPKARGGPYNEQFF.

This clonotype has just a few counts. This chain connects TRBV12-3 or TRBV12-4 to TRBJ2-7; unclear D gene. This CDR3 region has 9 residues. The V and J ends lost 5 bases and 7 bases respectively, with 3 bases between them. The CDR3 sequence: CASSGEQYF. Here the CDR3 DNA reads TGTGCCAGCAGTGGGGAGCAGTACTTC.

This clonotype was found many times. This sequence joins TRBV4-2 and TRBJ1-2; D unclear. The CDR3 runs 13 residues. Germline assignment: CDR1 LGHNA and CDR2 YNFKEQ. V lost 0 bases and J lost 2, with 4 bases in between. CDR3 bases: TGTGCCAGCAGCCAAGAACTCAACTATGGCTACACCTTC. Encoded protein: CASSQELNYGYTF.

Worth noting for this clonotype: An end of the junction does not agree with germline; a read error may underlie this. The rearrangement joins TRBV11-1 to TRBJ2-5; the match to TRBD2 covers 9 bases. Germline V lookup: CDR1 SGHAT, CDR2 FQDESV (reference sequence). This CDR3 comprises 18 residues. The CDR3 DNA is TGTGCCAGCAGATTAGTTAAACTAGCGGGCAAGATAAAAGAGACCCAGTACTTC. Amino acids: CASRLVKLAGKIKETQYF.

This chain uses TRBV7-2 with TRBJ2-1; TRBD1 might be the D (6 bases). Trimming took off 6 bases at V and 10 bases at J, with 10 bases between the two ends. This CDR3 spans 11 amino acids. Germline CDR1 is SGHTA and CDR2 is FQGNSA. The CDR3 DNA sequence: TGTGCCAGCAGTAAGGACAGCGAGCAGTTCTTC. This translates into CASSKDSEQFF.

This clonotype was counted at least ten times. The chain links TRBV4-3 to TRBJ2-7; D perhaps matches TRBD2 (5 bases). Per germline, CDR1 LGHNA and CDR2 YSLEER. V lost 0 bases and J lost 3, with 9 bases in between. The CDR3 is 14 amino acids. This CDR3 reads CASSQDPGVYEQYF. CDR3 coding DNA: TGCGCCAGCAGCCAAGACCCCGGGGTCTACGAGCAGTACTTC.

This clonotype has only a few counts. V usage is TRBV5-6 and J usage is TRBJ1-5; D uncertain. Germline V gene lookup returns CDR1 SGHDT and CDR2 YYEEEE. V lost 0 bases and J lost 4, with 11 bases in between. CDR3 length: 15 residues. The chain's CDR3 is CASSLAATANQPQHF. The CDR3 DNA is TGTGCCAGCAGCTTGGCAGCGACGGCTAATCAGCCCCAGCATTTT.

The chain combines TRBV6-2 or TRBV6-3 with TRBJ2-1, with 9 nucleotides matching TRBD2. The CDR3 contains 15 residues. Looked up from germline, CDR1 is MNHEY and CDR2 is SVGEGT. Trimming took 8 bases from V and 5 from J; bases not matched to a gene: 10. CDR3 region: CASVRGLAGDNEQFF. As DNA, the CDR3 is TGTGCCAGCGTTCGGGGATTAGCGGGGGACAATGAGCAGTTCTTC.

This clonotype appeared a few times. V and J are TRBV5-1 and TRBJ2-4, with D possibly being TRBD1 or TRBD2 (5 bases each). The V end was cut by 4 bases, the J end by 14 bases, with 19 bases between. The germline CDR1 and CDR2 sequences are SGHRS and YFSETQ. The CDR3 covers 13 residues. The CDR3 bases are TGCGCCAGCAGCGAGAGAGGGACCGGGTACGAGTACTTC. Translated, it gives CASSERGTGYEYF.

In its sample, this clonotype was seen a few times. The chain has TRBV10-3 and TRBJ2-7; D possibly corresponds to TRBD2 (8 bases). Germline V gives CDR1 ENHRY, CDR2 SYGVKD. The CDR3 extends over 16 amino acids. The V gene lost 9 bases and the J gene lost 5 bases, with 26 bases spanning the gap. DNA of the CDR3: TGTGCCATTGCCCGACAGGGAACCAGCGGGAGCGACGAGCAGTACTTC. Translated, it gives CAIARQGTSGSDEQYF.

The table lists this clonotype with a few counts. The chain is built from TRBV11-2 and TRBJ2-2; TRBD1 is a possible D gene (5 bases). This CDR3 region has 15 residues. With 8 bases removed from V and 0 bases from J, the gap between germline ends came to 13 bases. Germline CDR1 is SGHAT and CDR2 is FQNNGV. The CDR3 nucleotides read TGTGCCAGCCGAGTACCAGGGACGAACACCGGGGAGCTGTTTTTT. It encodes CASRVPGTNTGELFF.

The chain carries TRBV15 and TRBJ2-1, with 14 bases lining up with TRBD2. With V trimmed by 4 bases and J by 8 bases, 7 bases remained unmatched. There are 16 residues in the CDR3. Germline lookup yields CDR1 LNHNV and CDR2 YYDKDF (reference sequence). DNA for the CDR3: TGTGCCACCAGCACCCGACTAGCGGGAGGGTTGGATGAGCAGTTCTTC. Encoded protein: CATSTRLAGGLDEQFF.

This clonotype has more than one count but fewer than ten. The chain joins TRBV20-1 to TRBJ2-1, with TRBD1 as a possible D gene (7 bases). V lost 4 bases and J 7 bases, leaving 20 bases between the germline ends. The CDR3 has 15 residues. Germline V lookup: CDR1 DFQATT, CDR2 SNEGSKA (reference sequence). CDR3 sequence reads: CSAIRGGGGLNEQFF. The DNA of the CDR3 is TGCAGTGCTATACGAGGTGGAGGGGGCTTGAATGAGCAGTTCTTC.

V is TRBV29-1 and J is TRBJ2-1; weak D call: TRBD2 (6 bases). The CDR3 extends over 15 amino acids. Trimming shortened V by 4 bases and J by 6 bases, and 19 bases separated the two germline ends. Germline lookup yields CDR1 SQVTM and CDR2 ANQGSEA. The CDR3 nucleotides read TGCAGCGTTGCCCCTTTGGGACTTGAGGGCAATGAGCAGTTCTTC. As protein: CSVAPLGLEGNEQFF.

This clonotype has more than one count but fewer than ten. The rearrangement joins TRBV7-2 to TRBJ2-1, with TRBD2 as a possible D gene (6 bases). The length of the CDR3 is 12 residues. Trimming removed 4 bases at V and 12 bases at J, with 13 bases between. Per the germline V gene, CDR1 is SGHTA and CDR2 is FQGNSA. This CDR3 is CASSSDDGRQFF. The CDR3 DNA follows: TGTGCCAGCAGCTCTGATGACGGGAGGCAGTTCTTC. The whole variable domain, filled in from reference TRBV7-2 and TRBJ2-1, reads GAGVSQSPSNKVTEKGKDVELRCDPISGHTALYWYRQSLGQGLEFLIYFQGNSAPDKSGLPSDRFSAERTGGSVSTLTIQRTQQEDSAVYLCASSSDDGRQFFGPGTRLTVL.